This T cell receptor beta chain comes out of a study of blood T cell repertoires in COVID-19. Study background: T cells, B-cell-depleted T cells, or PBMCs provided the cDNA or gDNA that served as material.

The ends were cut back, 0 bases at V and 3 bases at J, with 12 bases in the middle. Germline V gene lookup returns CDR1 SGHTS and CDR2 YDEGEE. The CDR3 contains 15 residues. Participants spanned ages about 18 to 95 years and resided in roughly 22 US areas. Two consecutive negative NP/OP PCR tests, clearance, or resolved symptoms defined Cohort 3 recovery. Sequenced by immunoSEQ multiplex PCR; TCRdb stores in-frame clones only, minus some. The top ten hold about 0.75% of the sample, which has approximately 470,000 clones, around 90% seen once. The chain combines TRBV5-8 with TRBJ2-5; no clear D. Sequenced sample: PBMCs or T cells enriched from blood (not recorded which). The source is a woman aged 18-35 years who had recovered from COVID-19. CDR3 in amino acids: CASSLDSAGEETQYF. The CDR3 DNA is TGTGCCAGCAGCTTGGACTCGGCAGGCGAAGAGACCCAGTACTTC. Complete variable domain (other parts from reference TRBV5-8 and TRBJ2-5): EAGVTQSPTHLIKTRGQQATLRCSPISGHTSVYWYQQALGLGLQFLLWYDEGEERNRGNFPPRFSGRQFPNYSSELNVNALELEDSALYLCASSLDSAGEETQYFGPGTRLLVL.